Listed below are T cell receptor beta chains from one sample, sequenced in a study of tumor and adjacent non-tumor tissue in lung cancer. TCRdb re-derived calls from the multiplex PCR reads in MiXCR, one entry per CDR3 protein. This sample has some 95,000 distinct CDR3 sequences; more than 80% occur once, and the top ten carry roughly 33%. Sequencing used distant non-tumor lung tissue. The receptor source for this set is a man aged 55 to 69 with small cell lung cancer. The CDR3 runs from the conserved cysteine through the conserved F or W. Each record gives: V gene, J gene, CDR3 protein.

V gene: TRBV10-2; J gene: TRBJ2-7; CDR3 protein: CASNDSRAAERYF
V gene: TRBV10-3; J gene: TRBJ2-1; CDR3 protein: CVISPHGLGNYNGQFF
V gene: TRBV10-2; J gene: TRBJ2-2; CDR3 protein: CVSSASKSTGELFF
V gene: TRBV11-2; J gene: TRBJ2-7; CDR3 protein: CASSFPTGVRNEQYF
V gene: TRBV21-1; J gene: TRBJ2-4; CDR3 protein: CASSKALSDLAKNIQYF
V gene: TRBV5-1; J gene: TRBJ2-1; CDR3 protein: CASSLDSRDSNEQFF
V gene: TRBV6-9; J gene: TRBJ1-2; CDR3 protein: CASRVPGRQIQPVQNNYGYTF
V gene: TRBV11-2; J gene: TRBJ2-2; CDR3 protein: CTSRGTGNTGGLFF
V gene: TRBV4-2; J gene: TRBJ2-2; CDR3 protein: CPSSEGASRTHTGELFF
V gene: TRBV11-2; J gene: TRBJ2-1; CDR3 protein: CASNSQLADEQFF
V gene: TRBV7-3; J gene: TRBJ2-1; CDR3 protein: CVSSLTAGAYNEQFF
V gene: TRBV5-1; J gene: TRBJ1-2; CDR3 protein: CASSKAGNYGYTF
V gene: TRBV6-2/TRBV6-3; J gene: TRBJ2-1; CDR3 protein: CASNTGPNNEQPF
V gene: TRBV20-1; J gene: TRBJ2-3; CDR3 protein: CSAGDLTGTSLGDTQYF
V gene: TRBV4-1; J gene: TRBJ2-1; CDR3 protein: CTSSQDLGQGDEQFF
V gene: TRBV4-2; J gene: TRBJ2-1; CDR3 protein: CASSQDGREGAGTSGQFF
V gene: TRBV6-5; J gene: TRBJ1-2; CDR3 protein: CASSYVTGTGAYDYTF
V gene: TRBV6-2/TRBV6-3; J gene: TRBJ2-1; CDR3 protein: CASGYSSYNEQFF
V gene: TRBV6-1; J gene: TRBJ2-2; CDR3 protein: CASISAFGELLF
V gene: TRBV5-5; J gene: TRBJ2-1; CDR3 protein: CTSSPGTVSYNEQFF
V gene: TRBV11-2; J gene: TRBJ2-1; CDR3 protein: CASSISKRSYNEQSF
V gene: TRBV6-5; J gene: TRBJ2-1; CDR3 protein: CASRPLAGPYNEQFF
V gene: TRBV12-3/TRBV12-4; J gene: TRBJ2-5; CDR3 protein: CASGLMDSGETQYF
V gene: TRBV20-1; J gene: TRBJ2-6; CDR3 protein: CSARKAGQNKISGANVLTF
V gene: TRBV29-1; J gene: TRBJ2-5; CDR3 protein: CRMELGETQYF
V gene: TRBV5-6; J gene: TRBJ1-1; CDR3 protein: CASSLASGTANSGAFF
V gene: TRBV7-9; J gene: TRBJ1-1; CDR3 protein: CASSLGVEGSTAFF
V gene: TRBV4-2; J gene: TRBJ2-6; CDR3 protein: CASSRDRHGHSGANVLTF
V gene: TRBV5-1; J gene: TRBJ1-3; CDR3 protein: CASRATSPGGYEPVAVYF
V gene: TRBV7-9; J gene: TRBJ2-5; CDR3 protein: CASILFTGVYQETQYF
V gene: TRBV7-3; J gene: TRBJ2-2; CDR3 protein: CASGAPDRPTVELFF
V gene: TRBV5-4; J gene: TRBJ1-2; CDR3 protein: CASSLGQGVSYGYTF
V gene: TRBV6-1; J gene: TRBJ1-2; CDR3 protein: CASSELVGRLPRTRTVGYTF
V gene: TRBV28; J gene: TRBJ2-7; CDR3 protein: CASRGHGVSYEQYF
V gene: TRBV6-2/TRBV6-3; J gene: TRBJ2-7; CDR3 protein: CASSHRDRALGSYEQYF
V gene: TRBV6-1; J gene: TRBJ2-1; CDR3 protein: CGSSFHQEGAYSEQFF
V gene: TRBV7-9; J gene: TRBJ2-3; CDR3 protein: CASSTGDGATDTQYF
V gene: TRBV20-1; J gene: TRBJ2-4; CDR3 protein: CSASDRAGNIQYF
V gene: TRBV7-3; J gene: TRBJ2-1; CDR3 protein: CGSSLSGATYNEQFF
V gene: TRBV4-1; J gene: TRBJ2-1; CDR3 protein: CASSQDETGHKSYNEQFF
V gene: TRBV29-1; J gene: TRBJ2-3; CDR3 protein: CGASTGSSTDTQYF